This TCR beta chain was identified during a study of vaccination effects on CD4 cells after COVID-19. Overall study results and limits: The study found marked clonal contraction of infection- and vaccine-induced clones late after vaccination.

In regard to this clone: The antigen remains undetermined.

Before sequencing took place, the ViraFEST assay used viral peptide pools to expand antigen-specific CD4+ T cells. Subsequent to a culture period of nine to ten days, CD4+ T cells were isolated. No vaccinee had earlier SARS-CoV-2 infection, and nucleocapsid antibodies were negative. The culture medium for a few million PBMC per well included about 9.2 IU/ml IL-2 and 9 to 10 ug/ml peptides. CDR1 and CDR2 from the germline V gene are MGHDK and SYGVNS. The CDR3 spans 12 residues. V was pared by 6 bases and J by 5 bases, with 9 bases between. Produced via immunoSEQ multiplex PCR; TCRdb's table is partial and in-frame only. The sample lists around 25,000 clones, 73% occurring once.

This receptor was taken from a human donor who received a COVID-19 vaccine. This material consisted of CD4+ T cells from PBMCs cultured with SARS-CoV-2 spike peptides, taken before COVID-19 vaccination. The chain combines TRBV25-1 with TRBJ2-3; D is undetermined. CDR3 DNA: TGTGCCAGCAGCGAAGTAGGAGATACGCAGTATTTT. It encodes CASSEVGDTQYF. Combining the CDR3 with reference TRBV25-1 and TRBJ2-3 gives the whole variable domain EADIYQTPRYLVIGTGKKITLECSQTMGHDKMYWYQQDPGMELHLIHYSYGVNSTEKGDLSSESTVSRIRTEHFPLTLESARPSHTSQYLCASSEVGDTQYFGPGTRLTVL.